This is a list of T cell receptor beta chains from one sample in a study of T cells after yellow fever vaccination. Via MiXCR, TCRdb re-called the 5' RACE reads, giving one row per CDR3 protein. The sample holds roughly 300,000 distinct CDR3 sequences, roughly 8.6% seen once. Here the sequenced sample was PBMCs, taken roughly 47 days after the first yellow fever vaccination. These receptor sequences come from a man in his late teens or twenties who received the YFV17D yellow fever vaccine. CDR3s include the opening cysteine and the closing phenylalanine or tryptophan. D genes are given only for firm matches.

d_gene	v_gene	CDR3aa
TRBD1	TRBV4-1	CASSQVTGGPYEQYF
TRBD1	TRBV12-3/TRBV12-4	CASSPDSYRGGYTF
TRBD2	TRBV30	CAWSPLALADEQYF
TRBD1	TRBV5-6	CASSLLETGGQPQHF
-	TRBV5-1	CASSLEGPYQETQYF
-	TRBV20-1	CSAEDGGNYGYTF
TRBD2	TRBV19	CASSMRPGGPDNEQFF
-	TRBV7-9	CASSFSQGLLETQYF
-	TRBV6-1	CASGAGYTDTQYF
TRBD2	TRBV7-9	CASGLASTYNEQFF
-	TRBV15	CATSREDTVSTPLHF
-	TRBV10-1	CASSRQNTGELFF
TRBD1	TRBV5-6	CASSFMGQYTGELFF
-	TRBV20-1	CSAAGQETQYF
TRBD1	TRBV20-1	CSARTGLYTGELFF
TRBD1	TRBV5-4	CASSLPPGQNSPLHF
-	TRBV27	CASSFRLGGSTQYF
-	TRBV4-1	CASSPVEFFDRLYRGAKNIQYF
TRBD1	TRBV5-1	CASSASTGITEAFF
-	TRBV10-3	CAIRSFKGGEAFF
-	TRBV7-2	CASTLDWSGANVLTF
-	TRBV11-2	CASSLDLAGGYEQYF
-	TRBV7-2	CASERRYQETQYF
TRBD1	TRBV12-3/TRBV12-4	CATGQGYGYTF
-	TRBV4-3	CASSQGLLSGNTIYF
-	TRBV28	CASRDGAADTQYF
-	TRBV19	CASSTQSGAQYF
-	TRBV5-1	CASSFTGSQRVF
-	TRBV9	CASSVEQGSYEQYF
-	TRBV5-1	CASSPNRVQETQYF
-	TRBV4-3	CASSQDRLDTQYF
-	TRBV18	CASSPQQRDTEAFF
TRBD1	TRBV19	CASTPGQGTDTQYF
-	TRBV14	CASSLVPPDRLTYNEQFF
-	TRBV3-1	CASSQQAYGYTF
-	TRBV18	CASSPPRGHSPLHF
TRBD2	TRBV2	CASSDSSGGERNIQYF
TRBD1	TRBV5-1	CASSTQGNEQFF
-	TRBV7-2	CASVSNEKLFF
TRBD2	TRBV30	CAWNRGRGPGRADTQYF
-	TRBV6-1	CASSPLQGKEQFF
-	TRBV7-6	CASSLTTGLRASTGELFF
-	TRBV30	CAWSDGMNTEAFF
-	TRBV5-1	CASTWNGVSGNTIYF
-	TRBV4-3	CASSHGGQKETQYF
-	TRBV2	CASSEYSVPNTGELFF
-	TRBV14	CASSQEYGGFADTQYF
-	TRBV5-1	CASSLEGRRNEKLFF
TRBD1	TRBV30	CAWSSSGTGEQFF
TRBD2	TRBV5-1	CASSLFSGGFYEQYF
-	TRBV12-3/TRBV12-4	CASRQQVGDTEAFF
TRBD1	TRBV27	CASSSRDRGNTEAFF
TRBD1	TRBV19	CASRPGGVSPLHF
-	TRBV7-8	CASSFQLRGARISPLHF
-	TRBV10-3	CAAGEGANEKLFF
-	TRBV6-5	CASSYSGGSVQETQYF
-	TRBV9	CASSVGITSSGANVLTF